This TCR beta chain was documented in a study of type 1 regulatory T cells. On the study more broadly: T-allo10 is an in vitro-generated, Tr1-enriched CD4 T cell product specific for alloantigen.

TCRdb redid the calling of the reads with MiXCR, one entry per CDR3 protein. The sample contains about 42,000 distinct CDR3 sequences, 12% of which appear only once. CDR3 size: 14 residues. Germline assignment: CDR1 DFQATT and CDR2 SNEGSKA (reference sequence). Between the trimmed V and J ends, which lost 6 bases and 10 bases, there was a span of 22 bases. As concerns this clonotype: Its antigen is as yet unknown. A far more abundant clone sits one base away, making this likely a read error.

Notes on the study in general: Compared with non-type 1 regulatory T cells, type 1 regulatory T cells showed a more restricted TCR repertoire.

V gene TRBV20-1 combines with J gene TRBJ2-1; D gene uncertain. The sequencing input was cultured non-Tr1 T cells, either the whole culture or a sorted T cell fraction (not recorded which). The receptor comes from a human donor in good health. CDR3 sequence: CSAWAPARNYEQFF. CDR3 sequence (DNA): TGCAGTGCCTGGGCGCCCGCGAGAAACTACGAGCAGTTCTTC.